The entry below gives a single T cell receptor (beta chain) sequence along with its context. In its sample, this clone was seen a few times. It lacks a known antigen. The sample holds no much larger clone one base away, and base qualities are not on file. The data were taken from a study of shared T cell receptors in the human thymus (dated by TCRdb to the early 2020s). With respect to the entire study: The study examined how self-reactive, shared T-cell receptor alpha chains are generated in the human thymus.

For CDR1 and CDR2, the germline V gene lists SGDLS and YYNGEE. After removal of 0 bases from V and 3 bases from J, the junction retains 4 bases not matched to a gene. Measured from the cysteine to the phenylalanine, the CDR3 is 15 residues long. This entry keeps only the CDR3 DNA: 45 bases, framed from base 1. The receptor library was made with the immunoSEQ multiplex PCR assay. TCRdb obtained this table from immuneACCESS and retained in-frame rearrangements with V and J assigned. These tables miss some clones; where compared with another copy, unresolved V genes account for less than half of the shortfall, and the remainder is unexplained. The sample profile shows roughly 500,000 clones; around 78% of them were found once. The ten biggest clones cover about 0.014% of the sample. This same sample was also part of a study on human thymus T cells. According to the second study: In Finland, the donors were immunologically healthy infants who were having open corrective cardiac surgery for congenital heart defects. Thymus tissue was obtained as surgical resects removed during corrective cardiac surgery. Usage of V and J gene segments appeared to be biased in both the thymic and the peripheral blood repertoires. According to the related research, thymic TCR repertoires were highly overlapping among unrelated individuals. The study used seven to nine infant thymus samples plus four related peripheral blood samples to characterize TCR alpha and beta repertoires. Donor ages ranging from roughly 7 to 250 days were recorded, and about six male and a couple of female infants were included in the cohort. Thymocytes were mechanically released from the tissue and were stored as pellets of roughly 10-32 million cells at -70 degrees C. A QIAsymphony instrument was used to extract genomic DNA from the frozen cell pellets. The immunoSEQ multiplex PCR assay was used to amplify the TCRB and TCRAD loci from a standardized amount of quality-controlled genomic DNA. The amplicons covered the V(D)J region and were long enough to include the CDR3 and to identify the V and J genes. Amplicon sequencing was performed on an Illumina platform through the commercial immunoSEQ service. Primer bias and sequencing errors were corrected using previously described methods, and TCRAD and TCRB definitions followed the IMGT database. The repertoires were analysed using immunoSEQ Analyzer 3.0 and VDJTools for basic statistics, V/J segment usage, diversity estimates, rarefaction and pairwise overlap. Diversity was estimated with Chao1, ChaoE, Efron-Thisted, Shannon and inverse Simpson indices, and also on datasets down-sampled to the smallest sample. Repertoire overlap used strict matching of CDR3 nucleotide sequence, V gene and J gene, with Jaccard-based multidimensional scaling clustering. On average, thymus samples yielded about 810,000 unique TCRB clonotypes, whereas blood samples yielded 65,000 to 100,000.

The sequenced material came from thymocytes. The rearrangement combines TRBV9 with TRBJ2-7, with 9 junctional bases fitting TRBD1. The TCR comes from a boy under two years old with a congenital heart defect. Donor details come from another sample of the same person, matched by shared clones. The DNA reads as follows: TGTGCCAGCAGCGTAGGTGGGACAGGGCTCTACGAGCAGTACTTC. Its amino acids are CASSVGGTGLYEQYF.